Here is one TCR beta chain with its context. What it binds is unknown. The sample comes from a study of cytomegalovirus exposure and HLA in healthy donors. Study findings and constraints: Within an earlier analysis, most TCR beta V segments proved productive either about 90% or about 30% of the time.

13 Jbeta primers and 60 Vbeta primers were used for the PCR. Repertoires were generated with immunoSEQ multiplex PCR, while TCRdb's copy carries only in-frame clones and drops some. This sample has nearly 110,000 clones, with 75% found just once. V shed 3 bases and J shed 8 bases, with 13 bases lying between them. The CDR3 sequence is 14 residues long. In germline, CDR1 is LNHDA, CDR2 SQIVND (reference sequence). This sequence joins TRBV19 and TRBJ1-4, with D uncertain. Sequencing was performed on PBMCs. The receptor was isolated from a male donor in good health and CMV-seropositive. CDR3 DNA: TGTGCCAGTAGTATCCCAGGAATCATGGAAAAACTGTTTTTT. Its protein is CASSIPGIMEKLFF.